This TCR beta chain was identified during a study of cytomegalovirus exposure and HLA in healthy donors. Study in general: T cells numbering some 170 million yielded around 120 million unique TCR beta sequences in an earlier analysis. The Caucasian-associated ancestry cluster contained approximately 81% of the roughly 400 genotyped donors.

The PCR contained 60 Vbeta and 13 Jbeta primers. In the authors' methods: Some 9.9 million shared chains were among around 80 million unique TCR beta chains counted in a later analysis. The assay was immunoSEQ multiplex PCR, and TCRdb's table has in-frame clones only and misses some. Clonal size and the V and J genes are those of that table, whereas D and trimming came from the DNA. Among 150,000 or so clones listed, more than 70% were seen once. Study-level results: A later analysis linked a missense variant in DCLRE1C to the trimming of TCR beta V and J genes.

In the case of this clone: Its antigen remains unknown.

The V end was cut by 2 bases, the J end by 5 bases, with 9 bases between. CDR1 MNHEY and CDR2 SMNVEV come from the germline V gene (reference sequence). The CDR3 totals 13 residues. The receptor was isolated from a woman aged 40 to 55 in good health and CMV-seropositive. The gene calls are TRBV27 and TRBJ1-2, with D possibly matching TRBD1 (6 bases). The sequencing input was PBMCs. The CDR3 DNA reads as TGTGCCAGCAGTTTACGGACAGATTATGGCTACACCTTC. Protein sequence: CASSLRTDYGYTF.